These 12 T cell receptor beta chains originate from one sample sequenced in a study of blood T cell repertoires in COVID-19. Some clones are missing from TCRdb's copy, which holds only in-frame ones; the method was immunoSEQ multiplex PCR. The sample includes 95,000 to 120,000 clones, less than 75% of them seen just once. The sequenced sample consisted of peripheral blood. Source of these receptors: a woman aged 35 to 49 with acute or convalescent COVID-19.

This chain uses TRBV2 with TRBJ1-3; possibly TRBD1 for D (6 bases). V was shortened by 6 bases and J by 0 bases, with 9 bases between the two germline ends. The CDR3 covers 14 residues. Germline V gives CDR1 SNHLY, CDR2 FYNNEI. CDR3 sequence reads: CASRSDSSGNTIYF. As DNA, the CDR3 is TGTGCCAGCAGGTCGGACAGCTCTGGAAACACCATATATTTT.

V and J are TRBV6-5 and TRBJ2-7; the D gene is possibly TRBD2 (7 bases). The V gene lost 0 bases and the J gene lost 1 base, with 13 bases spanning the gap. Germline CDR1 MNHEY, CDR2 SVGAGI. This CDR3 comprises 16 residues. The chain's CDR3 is CASSYSSRGGSYEQYF. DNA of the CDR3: TGTGCCAGCAGTTACTCGAGCAGGGGAGGGTCCTACGAGCAGTACTTC.

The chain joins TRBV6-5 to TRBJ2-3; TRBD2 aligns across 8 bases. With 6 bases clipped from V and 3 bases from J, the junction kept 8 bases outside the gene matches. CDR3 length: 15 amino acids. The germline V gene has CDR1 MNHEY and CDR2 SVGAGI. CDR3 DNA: TGTGCCAGCAGCAACCCGGGGGGGAGGACAGATACGCAGTATTTT. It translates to CASSNPGGRTDTQYF.

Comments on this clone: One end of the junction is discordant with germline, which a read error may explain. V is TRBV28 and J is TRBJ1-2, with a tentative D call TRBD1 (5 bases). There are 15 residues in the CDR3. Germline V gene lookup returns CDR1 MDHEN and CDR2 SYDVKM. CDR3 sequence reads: CAGSPLGSGSYGYTF. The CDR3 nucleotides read TGTGCCGGCAGCCCCCTAGGGTCAGGGTCCTATGGCTACACCTTC.

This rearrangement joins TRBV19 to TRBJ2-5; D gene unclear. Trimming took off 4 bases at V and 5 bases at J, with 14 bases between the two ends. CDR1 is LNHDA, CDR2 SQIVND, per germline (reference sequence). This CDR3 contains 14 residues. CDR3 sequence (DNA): TGTGCCAGTAGTACCCCGGGTGTCTGGGAGACCCAGTACTTC. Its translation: CASSTPGVWETQYF.

CDR3 amino acids: CASSPTSGNTDTQYF. As DNA, the CDR3 is TGTGCCAGCTCACCGACTAGCGGAAACACAGATACGCAGTATTTT. V and J are TRBV18 and TRBJ2-3; TRBD2 matches at 9 bases. The CDR3 runs 15 residues. Per germline, CDR1 KGHSH and CDR2 LQKENI. V trimming: 3 bases; J trimming: 2 bases; junction bases outside the gene matches: 3.

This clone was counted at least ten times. CDR3 sequence: CASSPGGISTGELFF. The CDR3 coding sequence is TGTGCCAGCAGCCCGGGCGGGATTAGCACCGGGGAGCTGTTTTTT. The chain recombines TRBV7-6 with TRBJ2-2; possible D gene TRBD2, 6 bases. CDR3 size: 15 residues. In germline, CDR1 is SGHVS, CDR2 FNYEAQ. Trimming pared 5 bases from V and 4 bases from J, leaving 14 bases between.

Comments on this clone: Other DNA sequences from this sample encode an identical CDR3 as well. DNA of the CDR3: TGTGCCAGTAGTACAGGAGGGGACACTGAAGCTTTCTTT. It encodes CASSTGGDTEAFF. The V call is TRBV19, the J call TRBJ1-1; a possible D gene is TRBD1 (5 bases). The CDR3 spans 13 residues. The V end lost 4 bases, the J end lost 3 bases, and 9 bases lay between the germline ends. CDR1 LNHDA and CDR2 SQIVND come from the germline V gene (reference sequence). Full variable domain (rest looked up from reference TRBV19 and TRBJ1-1): DGGITQSPKYLFRKEGQNVTLSCEQNLNHDAMYWYRQDPGQGLRLIYYSQIVNDFQKGDIAEGYSVSREKKESFPLTVTSAQKNPTAFYLCASSTGGDTEAFFGQGTRLTVV.

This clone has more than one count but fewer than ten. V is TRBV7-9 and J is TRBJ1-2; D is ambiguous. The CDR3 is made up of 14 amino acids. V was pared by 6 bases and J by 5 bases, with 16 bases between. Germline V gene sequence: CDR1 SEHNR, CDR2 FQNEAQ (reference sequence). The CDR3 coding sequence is TGTGCCAGCAGTTCCGACTCCAAGCAGTATGGCTACACCTTC. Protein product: CASSSDSKQYGYTF.

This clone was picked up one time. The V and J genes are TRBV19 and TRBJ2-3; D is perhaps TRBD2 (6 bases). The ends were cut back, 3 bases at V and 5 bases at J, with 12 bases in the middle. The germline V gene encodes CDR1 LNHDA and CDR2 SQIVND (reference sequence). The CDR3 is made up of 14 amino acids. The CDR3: CASSMGTLLDTQYF. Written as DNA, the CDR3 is TGTGCCAGTAGTATGGGGACTCTTCTAGATACGCAGTATTTT.

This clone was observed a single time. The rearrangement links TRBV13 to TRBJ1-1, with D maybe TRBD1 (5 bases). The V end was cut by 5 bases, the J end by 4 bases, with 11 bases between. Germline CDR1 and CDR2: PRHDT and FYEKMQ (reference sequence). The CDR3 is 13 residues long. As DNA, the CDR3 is TGTGCCAGCAGCCCCAAAAGGGGCACTGAAGCTTTCTTT. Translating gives CASSPKRGTEAFF.

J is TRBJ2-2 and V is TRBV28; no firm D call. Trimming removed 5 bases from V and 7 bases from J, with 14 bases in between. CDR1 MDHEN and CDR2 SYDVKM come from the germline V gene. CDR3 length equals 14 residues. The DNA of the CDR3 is TGTGCCAGCAGTCCACCGTCCGAGTTCGGGGAGCTGTTTTTT. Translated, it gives CASSPPSEFGELFF.